This entry lists 21 T cell receptor beta chains sequenced from one sample in a study of T cells in Graves' hyperthyroidism and ophthalmopathy. RNA transcripts served as the template for amplifying TCR beta CDR3 regions. Using the HTBI primer set, a first-round RT-PCR was run on the TCR CDR3. MiXCR, applied by TCRdb to the multiplex PCR reads, yields one record per CDR3 protein. The repertoire holds around 350,000 distinct CDR3 sequences, with under 15% as singletons. Material for sequencing was blood. These receptors came from a woman aged 18-29 years with Graves' hyperthyroidism.

The chain combines TRBV19 with TRBJ2-4; D remains ambiguous. Germline V CDR1 and CDR2: LNHDA, SQIVND (reference sequence). The CDR3 contains 16 residues. V dropped 4 bases and J dropped 3 bases, with 16 bases sitting between them. The CDR3 here is CASSTPRTDLKNIQYF. CDR3 nucleotides: TGTGCCAGTAGTACTCCCCGGACGGATCTCAAAAACATTCAGTACTTC.

This CDR3 is CASSLSTGTHEQYF. DNA for the CDR3: TGTGCCAGCAGCCTCTCGACAGGGACCCACGAGCAGTACTTC. This chain links TRBV3-1 with TRBJ2-7, with 7 bases identical to TRBD1. Germline lookup yields CDR1 LGHDT and CDR2 YNNKEL (reference sequence). The CDR3 has 14 amino acids. V was clipped by 4 bases and J by 5 bases; unmatched bases: 8.

The table lists this clonotype with many counts. The chain links TRBV20-1 to TRBJ1-1; D gene uncertain. The V and J ends lost 6 bases and 0 bases respectively, with 17 bases between them. The CDR3 has 15 residues. CDR1 and CDR2 from the germline V gene are DFQATT and SNEGSKA (reference sequence). The CDR3: CSAQEGGSLNTEAFF. CDR3 DNA: TGCAGTGCCCAGGAGGGTGGGTCCCTGAACACTGAAGCTTTCTTT.

V gene TRBV29-1 combines with J gene TRBJ2-1; 10 nucleotides agree with TRBD1. This CDR3 is built from 13 residues. V dropped 8 bases and J dropped 6; count of bases not matched to a gene: 7. Germline V CDR1 and CDR2: SQVTM, ANQGSEA. DNA for the CDR3: TGCAGCTACGGGACAGGGGTCATCAATGAGCAGTTCTTC. It specifies CSYGTGVINEQFF.

This clonotype was recorded a few times. This sequence joins TRBV4-1 and TRBJ1-5; TRBD1 is a possible D gene (6 bases). This CDR3 has 17 residues. Trimming took 0 bases from V and 3 from J, leaving 15 bases between them. The germline CDR1 and CDR2 sequences are MGHRA and YSYEKL. The CDR3 DNA follows: TGCGCCAGCAGCCAAGAGGTGGCGGGGGCAGTCAATCAGCCCCAGCATTTT. The encoded protein is CASSQEVAGAVNQPQHF.

Concerning this clonotype: A much larger clone sits a single nucleotide away, making a read error possible. The chain couples TRBV19 to TRBJ1-2, with D uncertain. V lost 4 bases to trimming and J lost 4 bases, with 10 bases between them. In germline, CDR1 is LNHDA, CDR2 SQIVND (reference sequence). This CDR3 spans 13 amino acids. The CDR3 sequence: CASSRTPGYGYTF. In nucleotides, the CDR3 is TGTGCCAGTAGTAGGACGCCGGGCTATGGCTACACCTTC.

In DNA form, the CDR3 reads TGTGCCAGCAGCTTAGCGCAGGGGGTTGATGAGCAGTTCTTC. This encodes CASSLAQGVDEQFF. The J gene is TRBJ2-1, the V gene TRBV7-9, with 7 bases matching TRBD1. The CDR3 consists of 14 residues. Germline CDR1 reads SEHNR; CDR2 reads FQNEAQ (reference sequence). Trimming took 0 bases from V and 8 from J; bases not matched to a gene: 4.

This clonotype came up many times. This sequence joins TRBV20-1 and TRBJ2-7, with 7 bases fitting TRBD2. The CDR3 consists of 14 residues. Looked up from germline, CDR1 is DFQATT and CDR2 is SNEGSKA (reference sequence). V lost 4 bases to trimming and J lost 6 bases; unmatched junction nucleotides: 12. The CDR3 DNA reads TGCAGTGCTAATCCGGGTCGGGGACTACGCGAGCAGTACTTC. It is translated as CSANPGRGLREQYF.

This clonotype was recorded at least ten times. This chain uses TRBV20-1 with TRBJ1-1, with TRBD1 matching 9 bases. With 5 bases clipped from V and 1 base from J, the junction kept 2 bases outside the gene matches. The CDR3 is 13 residues long. Germline V gene sequence: CDR1 DFQATT, CDR2 SNEGSKA (reference sequence). This CDR3 is CSAGTGKNTEAFF. CDR3 sequence (DNA): TGCAGTGCTGGGACAGGGAAGAACACTGAAGCTTTCTTT.

This clonotype was observed a handful of times. The chain joins TRBV6-1 to TRBJ2-1; 7 bases align to TRBD1. V shed 5 bases and J 4 bases; nucleotides not matched to a gene: 11. This CDR3 spans 16 amino acids. Germline CDR1 is MNHNS and CDR2 is SASEGT. The CDR3 loop is CASSSLTGVGYNEQFF. For the CDR3, the DNA is TGTGCCAGCAGTTCCCTCACAGGGGTGGGATACAATGAGCAGTTCTTC.

This clonotype was recorded at least ten times. The CDR3 DNA follows: TGTGCCAGCAGTGGCGACAGGACGAATAGCAATCAGCCCCAGCATTTT. This codes for CASSGDRTNSNQPQHF. The gene calls are TRBV2 and TRBJ1-5; the D gene is possibly TRBD1 (6 bases). The germline gives CDR1 SNHLY, CDR2 FYNNEI. With 4 bases removed from V and 0 bases from J, the gap between germline ends came to 13 bases. The CDR3 totals 16 residues.

The sample holds many counts of this clonotype. J is TRBJ2-2 and V is TRBV5-1; D unresolved. Trimming took off 0 bases at V and 1 base at J, with 13 bases between the two ends. Germline CDR1 and CDR2: SGHRS and YFSETQ. The CDR3 has 17 amino acids. The CDR3 DNA sequence: TGCGCCAGCAGCTTGGTTCCAGCCGGTCAGAACACCGGGGAGCTGTTTTTT. It specifies CASSLVPAGQNTGELFF.

At least ten counts were recorded for this clonotype. The chain recombines TRBV11-2 with TRBJ2-2, with 12 bases aligning to TRBD2. CDR3 length: 17 amino acids. With V trimmed by 1 base and J by 5 bases, 5 bases remained unmatched. Germline V gene lookup returns CDR1 SGHAT and CDR2 FQNNGV. CDR3 loop: CASSLGGLAGITGELFF. Here the CDR3 DNA reads TGTGCCAGCAGCTTAGGAGGACTAGCGGGAATTACCGGGGAGCTGTTTTTT.

In its sample, this clonotype was seen many times. This chain links TRBV7-8 with TRBJ2-1; D might be TRBD2 (7 bases). CDR3 length equals 15 residues. The V end lost 2 bases, the J end lost 2 bases, and 10 bases lay between the germline ends. The germline V gene encodes CDR1 SGHVS and CDR2 FQNEAQ. This CDR3 reads CASSLRRGPYNEQFF. CDR3 DNA: TGTGCCAGCAGCTTAAGGCGGGGGCCCTACAATGAGCAGTTCTTC.

This clonotype was recorded at least ten times. The CDR3 here is CASSLPGRIFYGYTF. Written as DNA, the CDR3 is TGTGCCAGCAGCTTACCTGGGCGGATCTTCTATGGCTACACCTTC. This sequence joins TRBV5-6 and TRBJ1-2; D call uncertain. The CDR3 runs to 15 residues. V was shortened by 2 bases and J by 4 bases, with 15 bases between the two germline ends. Germline V gene lookup returns CDR1 SGHDT and CDR2 YYEEEE.

The rearrangement uses TRBV19 and TRBJ2-2, with 16 bases identical to TRBD2. The CDR3 consists of 16 residues. The ends lost 3 bases at V and 6 bases at J; junction bases unmatched: 1. Germline V gives CDR1 LNHDA, CDR2 SQIVND (reference sequence). CDR3 protein: CASSMGLAGGAGELFF. The CDR3 region has the DNA TGTGCCAGTAGTATGGGACTAGCGGGGGGGGCCGGGGAGCTGTTTTTT.

This chain uses TRBV24-1 with TRBJ1-1, with D perhaps TRBD1 (5 bases). V lost 9 bases, J lost 1 base, and 5 bases lay in between. Germline loops: CDR1 KGHDR, CDR2 SFDVKD. CDR3 length: 11 residues. CDR3 amino acids: CATGTNTEAFF. In nucleotides, the CDR3 is TGTGCCACCGGGACGAACACTGAAGCTTTCTTT.

This clonotype was seen repeatedly, ten times or more. The gene calls are TRBV27 and TRBJ1-1, with a weak D call TRBD1 (6 bases). Germline V CDR1 and CDR2: MNHEY, SMNVEV (reference sequence). The CDR3 covers 16 residues. The germline V and J ends were trimmed by 10 bases and 3 bases, with 24 bases remaining between them. CDR3 protein: CATFGEMGHDYTEAFF. For the CDR3, the DNA is TGTGCCACCTTCGGAGAGATGGGACACGATTACACTGAAGCTTTCTTT.

For this clonotype: A much more abundant neighbour one base away suggests this may be a read error. The rearrangement links TRBV28 to TRBJ2-2; D is unresolved. Looked up from germline, CDR1 is MDHEN and CDR2 is SYDVKM. The CDR3 totals 12 residues. V lost 5 bases to trimming and J lost 6 bases, with 7 bases between them. The CDR3 DNA reads as TGTGCCAGCAGTCCCGACTCCGGGGAGCTGTTTTTT. Translation: CASSPDSGELFF.

This clonotype was recorded at least ten times. The chain combines TRBV20-1 with TRBJ2-5; 8 bases fit TRBD1. Germline lookup yields CDR1 DFQATT and CDR2 SNEGSKA (reference sequence). The J segment lost 6 bases and the V segment lost 0 bases, leaving 9 bases of the junction unmatched. This CDR3 region has 15 residues. The CDR3 sequence: CSARDGTGIEKTQYF. DNA for the CDR3: TGCAGTGCTAGAGACGGGACAGGTATCGAGAAGACCCAGTACTTC.

The sample holds a few counts of this clonotype. J is TRBJ2-1 and V is TRBV3-1; no clear D. Per the germline V gene, CDR1 is LGHDT and CDR2 is YNNKEL (reference sequence). CDR3 length equals 15 residues. The V end lost 1 base, the J end lost 4 bases, and 11 bases lay between the germline ends. CDR3 protein: CASSQGGGLYNEQFF. The CDR3 DNA sequence: TGTGCCAGCAGCCAAGGAGGCGGCCTTTACAATGAGCAGTTCTTC.